This T cell receptor beta chain emerged from a study of shared clonotypes between healthy human individuals. Overall study results and limits: Sorted-subset sequencing, rarefaction showed, was incomplete despite large depth.

This CDR3 spans 15 amino acids. CDR1 is SGHNT, CDR2 YYREEE, per germline (reference sequence). Germline trimming cut 4 bases from V and 2 bases from J; bases unmatched to any gene: 6. Only in-frame clones appear in the TCRdb table, and some are missing; sequencing was by immunoSEQ multiplex PCR. Found here are approximately 2.3 million clones, approximately 95% of them singletons; the top ten hold under 0.45%. A note on this clone: Its antigen is unknown.

The sequence derives from a man in his late teens or twenties in good health. Some clones in this sample may be carry-over from other donors' samples. Source material: naive CD4+ T cells from PBMCs. The subset was: CD45RA+ positively selected. V gene TRBV5-4 combines with J gene TRBJ2-7; the match to TRBD2 covers 10 bases. The DNA of the CDR3 is TGTGCCAGCAGCCAAGGGACTAGCGCGACCTACGAGCAGTACTTC. Translated, it gives CASSQGTSATYEQYF.